The rows below give T cell receptor beta chains drawn from one sample of a study of CD8 T cell repertoires and HIV-1 epitope variants. What these receptors recognize is not known. The assay was immunoSEQ multiplex PCR, and TCRdb's table has in-frame clones only and misses some. The table records roughly 6,600 clones, around 60% of them present only once. Sequenced: cultured CD8+ T cells derived from PBMCs. The origin of the receptors is a male donor with HIV. Both conserved end residues are part of each CDR3. Fields, in order: clone size, J gene, V gene, D gene, CDR3 DNA, CDR3 protein. A D gene is named only where the DNA matches it firmly. A row's size may be missing; if present it is once, few, many or a size class.

clone size: few; J gene: TRBJ2-3; V gene: TRBV27; D gene: TRBD2; CDR3 DNA: TGTGCCAGCAGTCCCAGCGGGGGGGCCGCCGATACGCAGTATTTT; CDR3 protein: CASSPSGGAADTQYF
clone size: .; J gene: TRBJ1-4; V gene: TRBV4-1; D gene: .; CDR3 DNA: TGCGCCAGCAGCCAAGAGAGAAAGCTTTCAACTAATAGTGAAAAACTGTTTTTT; CDR3 protein: CASSQERKLSTNSEKLFF
clone size: .; J gene: TRBJ2-7; V gene: TRBV5-1; D gene: TRBD1; CDR3 DNA: TGCGCCAGCAGCTGGGACAGGACCGCCTACGAGCAGTACTTC; CDR3 protein: CASSWDRTAYEQYF
clone size: .; J gene: TRBJ1-1; V gene: TRBV7-9; D gene: TRBD1; CDR3 DNA: TGTGCCAGCAGCTCCACAGGGGGGAACACTGAAGCTTTCTTT; CDR3 protein: CASSSTGGNTEAFF
clone size: .; J gene: TRBJ1-3; V gene: TRBV29-1; D gene: .; CDR3 DNA: TGCAGCGTTGTACTTCCCTCTGGAAACACCATATATTTT; CDR3 protein: CSVVLPSGNTIYF
clone size: .; J gene: TRBJ2-7; V gene: TRBV5-8; D gene: .; CDR3 DNA: TGTGCCAGCAGCTTGGGCGGAGGGATGACCTACGAGCAGTACTTC; CDR3 protein: CASSLGGGMTYEQYF
clone size: once; J gene: TRBJ1-1; V gene: TRBV7-3; D gene: .; CDR3 DNA: TGTGCCAGCAGCTTATGGGGAGACACTGAAGCTTTCTTT; CDR3 protein: CASSLWGDTEAFF
clone size: few; J gene: TRBJ2-5; V gene: TRBV6-6; D gene: TRBD1; CDR3 DNA: TGTGCCAGCAGTAGGGGACAGTCGGAGACCCAGTACTTC; CDR3 protein: CASSRGQSETQYF
clone size: .; J gene: TRBJ1-3; V gene: TRBV13; D gene: .; CDR3 DNA: TGTGCCAGCAGCTTAGCAGGGAAGGCTGGAAACACCATATATTTT; CDR3 protein: CASSLAGKAGNTIYF
clone size: .; J gene: TRBJ1-6; V gene: TRBV27; D gene: .; CDR3 DNA: TGTGCCAGCAGTTTCTCGGACGGGGAATCACCCCTCCACTTT; CDR3 protein: CASSFSDGESPLHF
clone size: medium-sized; J gene: TRBJ1-2; V gene: TRBV7-6; D gene: TRBD1; CDR3 DNA: TGTGCCAGCAGCGGACAGGGGTGGAATGGCTACACCTTC; CDR3 protein: CASSGQGWNGYTF
clone size: few; J gene: TRBJ1-5; V gene: TRBV4-3; D gene: .; CDR3 DNA: TGCGCCAGCAGCCAAGATTTAGGTGCCTCGAGCAATCAGCCCCAGCATTTT; CDR3 protein: CASSQDLGASSNQPQHF
clone size: .; J gene: TRBJ2-3; V gene: TRBV9; D gene: TRBD1; CDR3 DNA: TGTGCCAGCAGCGTTTCAGCCGGGACAGGGACCGAAAGAGATACGCAGTATTTT; CDR3 protein: CASSVSAGTGTERDTQYF
clone size: .; J gene: TRBJ2-2; V gene: TRBV7-3; D gene: .; CDR3 DNA: TGTGCCAGCAGCTTAAAGCCGGCGGGAGGGGAGCTGTTTTTT; CDR3 protein: CASSLKPAGGELFF
clone size: .; J gene: TRBJ2-7; V gene: TRBV10-3; D gene: TRBD2; CDR3 DNA: TGTGCCATCGGAACTAGCGGGGCCTACGAGCAGTACTTC; CDR3 protein: CAIGTSGAYEQYF
clone size: .; J gene: TRBJ2-1; V gene: TRBV2; D gene: TRBD2; CDR3 DNA: TGTGCCAGCTGGGCTAGCGGGAGTGAGTACAATGAGCAGTTCTTC; CDR3 protein: CASWASGSEYNEQFF
clone size: medium-sized; J gene: TRBJ2-2; V gene: TRBV6-1; D gene: .; CDR3 DNA: TGTGCCAGCAGTGACAAGGGGGAGACCGGGGAGCTGTTTTTT; CDR3 protein: CASSDKGETGELFF
clone size: .; J gene: TRBJ2-1; V gene: TRBV2; D gene: .; CDR3 DNA: TGTGCCAGCAATCCCCCCCATACACAGAATGAGCAGTTCTTC; CDR3 protein: CASNPPHTQNEQFF
clone size: .; J gene: TRBJ2-3; V gene: TRBV5-4; D gene: TRBD2; CDR3 DNA: TGTGCCAGCAGCGGGGGAGGGACGAGGGGCACAGATACGCAGTATTTT; CDR3 protein: CASSGGGTRGTDTQYF
clone size: few; J gene: TRBJ2-1; V gene: TRBV11-2; D gene: TRBD1; CDR3 DNA: TGTGCCAGCAGCTTAGTCAGGGGGATTTTAAATGAGCAGTTCTTC; CDR3 protein: CASSLVRGILNEQFF
clone size: .; J gene: TRBJ2-1; V gene: TRBV7-9; D gene: TRBD1; CDR3 DNA: TGTGCCAGCAGCCCCGACCCGACAGGGATCTTGGTCAATGAGCAGTTCTTC; CDR3 protein: CASSPDPTGILVNEQFF
clone size: medium-sized; J gene: TRBJ1-1; V gene: TRBV6-5; D gene: .; CDR3 DNA: TGTGCCAGCAGTTACTTGGATATGAACACTGAAGCTTTCTTT; CDR3 protein: CASSYLDMNTEAFF
clone size: .; J gene: TRBJ2-3; V gene: TRBV7-2; D gene: .; CDR3 DNA: TGTGCCAGCAGCCCGGACCTCTTGAGCACAGATACGCAGTATTTT; CDR3 protein: CASSPDLLSTDTQYF
clone size: once; J gene: TRBJ2-3; V gene: TRBV7-8; D gene: .; CDR3 DNA: TGTGCCAGCAGCCCCCGATATGGGGCAGATACGCAGTATTTT; CDR3 protein: CASSPRYGADTQYF
clone size: once; J gene: TRBJ2-5; V gene: TRBV9; D gene: TRBD2; CDR3 DNA: TGTGCCAGCAGCGTAGCCCCTAGCGGGGGGCTGGGGAAAGAGACCCAGTACTTC; CDR3 protein: CASSVAPSGGLGKETQYF
clone size: .; J gene: TRBJ2-1; V gene: TRBV9; D gene: .; CDR3 DNA: TGTGCCAGCAGCGTAGACTACAATGAGCAGTTCTTC; CDR3 protein: CASSVDYNEQFF
clone size: .; J gene: TRBJ1-1; V gene: TRBV28; D gene: .; CDR3 DNA: TGTGCCAGCAGTTCTTCTATGAACACTGAAGCTTTCTTT; CDR3 protein: CASSSSMNTEAFF
clone size: .; J gene: TRBJ2-7; V gene: TRBV27; D gene: .; CDR3 DNA: TGTGCCAGCAGTTGGGACCAGGGGAACGAGCAGTACTTC; CDR3 protein: CASSWDQGNEQYF